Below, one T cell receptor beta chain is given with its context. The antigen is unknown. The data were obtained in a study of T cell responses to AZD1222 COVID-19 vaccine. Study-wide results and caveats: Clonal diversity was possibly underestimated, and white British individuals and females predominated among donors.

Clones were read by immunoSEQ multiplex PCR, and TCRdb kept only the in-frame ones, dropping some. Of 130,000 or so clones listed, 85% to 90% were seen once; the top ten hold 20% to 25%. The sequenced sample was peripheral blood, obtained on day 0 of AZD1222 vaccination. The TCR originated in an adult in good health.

The CDR3 DNA reads as TGTGCCAGCAGCTTAGATGGTCCGGATTCACCCCTCCACTTT. Translating it yields CASSLDGPDSPLHF. The gene calls are TRBV11-2 and TRBJ1-6, with D hard to call. Trimming took 0 bases from V and 8 from J, leaving 8 bases between them. Germline V CDR1 and CDR2: SGHAT, FQNNGV. The CDR3 is 14 residues long.